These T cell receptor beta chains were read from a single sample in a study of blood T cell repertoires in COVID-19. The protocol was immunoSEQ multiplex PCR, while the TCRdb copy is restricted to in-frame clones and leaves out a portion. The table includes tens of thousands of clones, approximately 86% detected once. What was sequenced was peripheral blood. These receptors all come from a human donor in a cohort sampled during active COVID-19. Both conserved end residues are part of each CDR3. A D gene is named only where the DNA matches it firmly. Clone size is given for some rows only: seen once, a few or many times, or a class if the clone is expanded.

cdr3_nt: TGTGCCACCAGCAGAGAGGACAGTAGCAATCAGCCCCAGCATTTT
cdr3_aa: CATSREDSSNQPQHF
clone_size: NA
j_call: TRBJ1-5
v_call: TRBV15
d_call: NA

cdr3_nt: TGTGCCAGCAGCAAAATGACAGAAGGCGAGCAGTACTTC
cdr3_aa: CASSKMTEGEQYF
clone_size: NA
j_call: TRBJ2-7
v_call: TRBV7-9
d_call: NA

cdr3_nt: TGTGCCAGCAGCGTAGGGACAGGGGGAGCGGCTGAAAAACTGTTTTTT
cdr3_aa: CASSVGTGGAAEKLFF
clone_size: few
j_call: TRBJ1-4
v_call: TRBV9
d_call: TRBD1

cdr3_nt: TGTGCCAGCAGCCTCGAGGGCAGATATAGCAATCAGCCCCAGCATTTT
cdr3_aa: CASSLEGRYSNQPQHF
clone_size: once
j_call: TRBJ1-5
v_call: TRBV7-8
d_call: NA

cdr3_nt: TGTGCCAGCAGGGACGGGGGGGATTACGAGCAGTACTTC
cdr3_aa: CASRDGGDYEQYF
clone_size: NA
j_call: TRBJ2-7
v_call: TRBV6-5
d_call: TRBD2

cdr3_nt: TGCGCCAGCACCACACCCGGGGGGCCCTACGAGCAGTACTTC
cdr3_aa: CASTTPGGPYEQYF
clone_size: NA
j_call: TRBJ2-7
v_call: TRBV10-1
d_call: NA

cdr3_nt: TGTGCCAGCAGTACGGAGCGGGGTAGGAACTATGGCTACACCTTC
cdr3_aa: CASSTERGRNYGYTF
clone_size: NA
j_call: TRBJ1-2
v_call: TRBV6-4
d_call: NA

cdr3_nt: TGTGCCGGCCAGGAGGGAGGGAGTGAAAAACTGTTTTTT
cdr3_aa: CAGQEGGSEKLFF
clone_size: NA
j_call: TRBJ1-4
v_call: TRBV6-5
d_call: NA

cdr3_nt: TGCGCCAGCAGCTTGGGTCAGGGGGACGAGCAGTACTTC
cdr3_aa: CASSLGQGDEQYF
clone_size: NA
j_call: TRBJ2-7
v_call: TRBV5-1
d_call: TRBD1

cdr3_nt: TGTGCCAGCAGCTTAGATCTAAACCGGGACAGGGGGAGGGCACCCCTCCACTTT
cdr3_aa: CASSLDLNRDRGRAPLHF
clone_size: NA
j_call: TRBJ1-6
v_call: TRBV11-2
d_call: TRBD1

cdr3_nt: TGTGCCAGCAGCCAAGATGGCTTGGGACGGGACATCTACGAGCAGTACTTC
cdr3_aa: CASSQDGLGRDIYEQYF
clone_size: NA
j_call: TRBJ2-7
v_call: TRBV3-1/TRBV3-2
d_call: NA

cdr3_nt: TGCGCCAGCAGCTGGGCCCCAGGGGGAAGCGGGGAGCTGTTTTTT
cdr3_aa: CASSWAPGGSGELFF
clone_size: NA
j_call: TRBJ2-2
v_call: TRBV5-1
d_call: TRBD1

cdr3_nt: TGCAGTGCTAGTTTGGGGGCGAAATACAATGAGCAGTTCTTC
cdr3_aa: CSASLGAKYNEQFF
clone_size: NA
j_call: TRBJ2-1
v_call: TRBV20-1
d_call: NA

cdr3_nt: TGTGCCTCTTATCGACAGAACACAGATACGCAGTATTTT
cdr3_aa: CASYRQNTDTQYF
clone_size: NA
j_call: TRBJ2-3
v_call: TRBV30
d_call: NA

cdr3_nt: TGTGCCAGCAGTGAAAAGAGACAGGGGGGTCTCGAGCAGTACTTC
cdr3_aa: CASSEKRQGGLEQYF
clone_size: once
j_call: TRBJ2-7
v_call: TRBV6-1
d_call: TRBD1

cdr3_nt: TGTGCTAGTGGTTTTTCCAATAGTCAGCCCCAGCATTTT
cdr3_aa: CASGFSNSQPQHF
clone_size: NA
j_call: TRBJ1-5
v_call: TRBV12-5
d_call: NA

cdr3_nt: TGTGCCAGTCGAGGGGGCAGGGGGGACGCCGGGGAGCTGTTTTTT
cdr3_aa: CASRGGRGDAGELFF
clone_size: NA
j_call: TRBJ2-2
v_call: TRBV19
d_call: NA

cdr3_nt: TGCGCCAGCAGCTCGGAGGGGAACACCGGGGAGCTGTTTTTT
cdr3_aa: CASSSEGNTGELFF
clone_size: few
j_call: TRBJ2-2
v_call: TRBV5-1
d_call: NA

cdr3_nt: TGTGCCAGCAGCTTCGGGGGGAGCTCCTATAATTCACCCCTCCACTTT
cdr3_aa: CASSFGGSSYNSPLHF
clone_size: NA
j_call: TRBJ1-6
v_call: TRBV11-2
d_call: NA

cdr3_nt: TGTGCCAGCAGCCGGCGGGACTTACCAGAGACCCAGTACTTC
cdr3_aa: CASSRRDLPETQYF
clone_size: few
j_call: TRBJ2-5
v_call: TRBV5-4
d_call: NA

cdr3_nt: TGTGCCAGTAGCCGGACAGGGGGCGATTTTGGCTACACCTTC
cdr3_aa: CASSRTGGDFGYTF
clone_size: NA
j_call: TRBJ1-2
v_call: TRBV19
d_call: TRBD1

cdr3_nt: TGCAGCATAAAACGGGGGGGTGACAATGAGCAGTTCTTC
cdr3_aa: CSIKRGGDNEQFF
clone_size: once
j_call: TRBJ2-1
v_call: TRBV29-1
d_call: TRBD2